Many counts were recorded for the clone carrying this T cell receptor (beta chain). RNA transcripts served as the template for amplifying TCR beta CDR3 regions. HTBI primers drove first-round RT-PCR of the TCR CDR3. TCRdb independently ran MiXCR on the multiplex PCR reads; one entry per CDR3 protein. This sample has 400,000 to 550,000 distinct CDR3 sequences; 14% occur once, and the top ten carry around 17%. Newly diagnosed hyperthyroidism, duration under 2 months, in patients aged 18 to 65. Those patients with uncontrolled infection, other autoimmune disease, pregnancy or lactation were excluded. These data are taken from a study of T cells in Graves' hyperthyroidism and ophthalmopathy. About the research overall: It was at initial diagnosis, before any treatment, that peripheral blood was collected.

The receptor's source is a woman younger than 30 with Graves' hyperthyroidism. Sequencing was carried out using blood.

The CDR3 sequence: CASSLEELRNTEAFF. CDR3 DNA: TGTGCCAGCAGTTTAGAGGAGTTGCGGAACACTGAAGCTTTCTTT. This chain joins TRBV12-3 or TRBV12-4 and TRBJ1-1; D is undetermined. The CDR3 loop spans 15 amino acids. V gave up 1 base and J gave up 1 base, with 10 bases separating them.